The present entry profiles one T cell receptor beta chain with its context. Which antigen it targets is not known. No base quality values were provided; no much bigger clone lies one nucleotide off. V lost 9 bases and J lost 4 bases; the stretch between them is 21 bases long. The germline V gene gives CDR1 as MNHEY and CDR2 as SVGAGI. Reading from cysteine to phenylalanine, the CDR3 counts 15 amino acids. CDR3 DNA is the only sequence kept; it has 45 bases, read in frame from the first base. The record originates from a study of blood T cell repertoires in COVID-19 (TCRdb year 2020). A note on the overall study: Samples from collaborators originated in the United States, Italy and Spain and spanned both the acute and convalescent phases of COVID-19. The prospective study material was composed of cDNA or gDNA derived from T cells, B-cell-depleted T cells, or PBMCs. Deeply sampled blood TCRbeta repertoires from subjects exposed to, actively infected with, or recovered from COVID-19 were included in the dataset. The repertoires were released in a freely available public database intended as a resource for research on the immune response to SARS-CoV-2. Samples were obtained from the ongoing ImmuneRACE study (first 160 participants) and from about 1,300 subjects provided by 6 global collaborators. The sample metadata nearly always contained a de-identified subject ID, COVID-19 status, age in years and sex. Where available, HLA class I and class II types were taken from metadata supplied by the sample provider and were not determined by assay-based typing. Paper-wide results and their limitations: The amount of clinical and demographic metadata varied by source and participant and was provided uncurated.

Participants in the prospective study were aged roughly 18 to 90 years, lived in approximately 26 United States geographic areas, and enrolled through a virtual design. To assign participants to cohorts, the prospective study relied on clinical history that participants themselves reported in a screening survey and a study questionnaire. In the prospective study, mobile phlebotomists collected whole blood, serum and a nasopharyngeal or oropharyngeal swab from each participant. Prospective study participants could optionally give additional blood draws and questionnaires over an approximately 2-month period. Blood samples from the prospective study were shipped frozen or at room temperature prior to DNA extraction. The immunoSEQ Assay, a bias-controlled multiplex PCR, was used to amplify TCRbeta CDR3 regions from genomic DNA. The authors' pipeline ran thus. The number of nucleated cells in each sample was estimated from the amplification of reference gene primers within the assay. To quantify the absolute abundance of each unique TCRbeta CDR3 rearrangement, sequence reads were collapsed and filtered. Productive Simpson clonality was computed per sample as the square root of Simpson's diversity index over productive rearrangements. The table comes from immuneACCESS by way of TCRdb, which keeps in-frame sequences with V and J called. Part of the clones is missing from these tables; in studies checked, under half for an unresolved V gene and the rest for unknown reasons. The V and J calls and the clone size are those of that table, but D and trimming were determined from the DNA. The sample records about 240,000 clones, around 86% of which are singletons. Of the sample, 2.5% to 3.5% is held by the ten largest clones.

The chain is assembled from TRBV6-5 and TRBJ1-2; no D gene is confidently identified. Specimen: PBMCs or T cells enriched from blood (not recorded which). This receptor was obtained from a woman in her forties with acute COVID-19. The bases read TGTGCCAGTAGATCCGACCAGGTAGTTTCCTATGGCTACACCTTC. This translates into CASRSDQVVSYGYTF.